This entry lists 27 T cell receptor beta chains sequenced from one sample in a study of blood T cell repertoires in COVID-19. Here immunoSEQ multiplex PCR was the method, and the copy in TCRdb shows in-frame clones only, minus some. The profile shows approximately 200,000 clones, approximately 87% of them singletons. The sequenced sample consisted of peripheral blood. Receptors originate from a person aged 65 to 79 with COVID-19, enrolled during active disease.

The J gene is TRBJ2-7, the V gene TRBV6-5; 11 bases agree with TRBD1. The CDR3 length is 15 residues. V trimming: 0 bases; J trimming: 9 bases; junction bases outside the gene matches: 7. Germline V gives CDR1 MNHEY, CDR2 SVGAGI. In nucleotides, the CDR3 is TGTGCCAGCAGTTACTCGAGCCCGGGACAGGGGGGGCAGTACTTC. This gives the protein CASSYSSPGQGGQYF.

The chain has TRBV19 and TRBJ1-6, with a tentative D call TRBD1 (6 bases). This CDR3 is 12 amino acids long. The V gene lost 9 bases and the J gene lost 7 bases, with 10 bases spanning the gap. Germline lookup yields CDR1 LNHDA and CDR2 SQIVND (reference sequence). CDR3 sequence reads: CASRDTNSPLHF. CDR3 coding DNA: TGTGCCAGCCGGGACACGAATTCACCCCTCCACTTT. Combining the CDR3 with reference TRBV19 and TRBJ1-6 gives the whole variable domain DGGITQSPKYLFRKEGQNVTLSCEQNLNHDAMYWYRQDPGQGLRLIYYSQIVNDFQKGDIAEGYSVSREKKESFPLTVTSAQKNPTAFYLCASRDTNSPLHFGNGTRLTVT.

V usage is TRBV6-1 and J usage is TRBJ1-2, with a weak D call TRBD1 (6 bases). This CDR3 region has 22 residues. V gave up 0 bases and J gave up 4 bases, with 33 bases separating them. The germline V gene encodes CDR1 MNHNS and CDR2 SASEGT. CDR3 sequence: CASSEALGLDLTGSSYAYGYTF. The CDR3 DNA reads as TGTGCCAGCAGTGAAGCGCTGGGGTTGGACCTGACAGGCTCAAGTTACGCCTATGGCTACACCTTC.

J is TRBJ1-5 and V is TRBV5-4, with 10 bases lining up with TRBD1. CDR1 and CDR2 from the germline V gene are SGHNT and YYREEE (reference sequence). Unmatched junction bases numbered 5, after V lost 4 bases and J lost 4 bases. CDR3 size: 15 residues. CDR3 nucleotide sequence: TGTGCCAGCAGCCAAGGGGGACAGGGGAATCAGCCCCAGCATTTT. Its protein is CASSQGGQGNQPQHF.

The CDR3 DNA sequence: TGCAGCGTTGTGTGGGGTGGACTAGCGGGAGCGCAAACAAACTACGAGCAGTACTTC. This gives the protein CSVVWGGLAGAQTNYEQYF. The chain has TRBV29-1 and TRBJ2-7; 13 positions agree with TRBD2. This CDR3 has 19 residues. Germline V gives CDR1 SQVTM, CDR2 ANQGSEA. Unmatched junction bases numbered 18, after V lost 4 bases and J lost 3 bases.

This clone has just one count. The chain is built from TRBV6-2 or TRBV6-3 and TRBJ2-1; TRBD2 aligns across 10 bases. This CDR3 spans 15 amino acids. The V gene's germline CDR1 is MNHEY and CDR2 SVGEGT. The J segment lost 2 bases and the V segment lost 4 bases, leaving 2 bases of the junction unmatched. The CDR3 region is CASSLGLAAYNEQFF. Written as DNA, the CDR3 is TGTGCCAGCAGTTTAGGACTAGCGGCCTACAATGAGCAGTTCTTC.

V is TRBV15 and J is TRBJ2-2; the D is unclear. Germline-derived CDR1 and CDR2 are LNHNV and YYDKDF (reference sequence). This CDR3 is built from 15 residues. V lost 0 bases to trimming and J lost 2 bases, with 7 bases between them. The CDR3 spells CATSRDPGNTGELFF. The CDR3, as DNA: TGTGCCACCAGCAGAGATCCAGGAAACACCGGGGAGCTGTTTTTT.

The CDR3 here is CSGTGTGGWNTEAFF. For the CDR3, the DNA is TGCAGCGGAACCGGGACAGGGGGATGGAACACTGAAGCTTTCTTT. J is TRBJ1-1 and V is TRBV29-1, with TRBD1 matching over 11 bases. V trimming: 7 bases; J trimming: 1 base; junction bases outside the gene matches: 8. CDR1 and CDR2 from the germline V gene are SQVTM and ANQGSEA. The CDR3 contains 15 residues.

V is TRBV5-5 and J is TRBJ2-5, with 7 bases matching TRBD2. Trimming removed 0 bases from V and 4 bases from J; junction bases left unmatched: 6. The CDR3 is 15 amino acids. Germline-derived CDR1 and CDR2 are SGHKS and YYEKEE (reference sequence). DNA for the CDR3: TGTGCCAGCAGCTTGGAAGGGCTAGCGGCAGAGACCCAGTACTTC. Protein product: CASSLEGLAAETQYF.

This sequence joins TRBV6-6 and TRBJ1-2; tentatively, D is TRBD1 (5 bases). Germline-derived CDR1 and CDR2 are MNHNY and SVGAGI (reference sequence). The length of the CDR3 is 16 residues. Trimming stripped 3 bases from V and 2 bases from J, with 16 bases between. For the CDR3, the DNA is TGTGCCAGCAGTTATACACATGACAGTTTAAACTATGGCTACACCTTC. This encodes CASSYTHDSLNYGYTF.

This chain links TRBV24-1 with TRBJ1-2; tentative D call: TRBD1 (6 bases). Germline values: CDR1 KGHDR, CDR2 SFDVKD. The CDR3 totals 16 residues. The V gene lost 4 bases and the J gene lost 8 bases, with 22 bases spanning the gap. CDR3 sequence: CATSDYGVRGLQGYTF. DNA of the CDR3: TGTGCCACCAGTGACTACGGGGTTAGGGGGTTGCAAGGCTACACCTTC.

The genes are TRBV7-2 and TRBJ1-6, with D maybe TRBD1 (6 bases). The length of the CDR3 is 18 residues. Germline V gives CDR1 SGHTA, CDR2 FQGNSA. V was trimmed by 5 bases and J by 0 bases, leaving 17 bases between them. The DNA for the CDR3 is TGTGCCAGCAGCGCAAAATCCGGACAGAGCTCCTATAATTCACCCCTCCACTTT. Its translation is CASSAKSGQSSYNSPLHF.

The gene calls are TRBV27 and TRBJ2-1; D is undetermined. CDR1 is MNHEY and CDR2 is SMNVEV in the germline V gene (reference sequence). The CDR3 is 13 amino acids. Trimming stripped 5 bases from V and 2 bases from J, with 7 bases between. Here the CDR3 DNA reads TGTGCCAGCAGTCGCGGAGCCTACAATGAGCAGTTCTTC. Its translation is CASSRGAYNEQFF.

This clone occurred many times. The chain employs TRBV28 and TRBJ2-7; TRBD2 agrees at 8 bases. The CDR3 has 20 amino acids. With 5 bases clipped from V and 4 bases from J, the junction kept 25 bases outside the gene matches. Germline V CDR1 and CDR2: MDHEN, SYDVKM. In DNA, the CDR3 is TGTGCCAGCAGTACCCTGCGGGAGGATTTAGGTAGGGCAGCTTTATACGAGCAGTACTTC. It codes for CASSTLREDLGRAALYEQYF. The full variable domain, in which reference TRBV28 and TRBJ2-7 provide the parts outside the CDR3, is DVKVTQSSRYLVKRTGEKVFLECVQDMDHENMFWYRQDPGLGLRLIYFSYDVKMKEKGDIPEGYSVSREKKERFSLILESASTNQTSMYLCASSTLREDLGRAALYEQYFGPGTRLTVT.

The CDR3 DNA follows: TGTGCCAGCATGATGACAGGTCCGAACACTGAAGCTTTCTTT. Translating gives CASMMTGPNTEAFF. The gene calls are TRBV2 and TRBJ1-1, with D perhaps matching TRBD1 (6 bases). This CDR3 contains 14 residues. Trimming removed 7 bases at V and 1 base at J, with 13 bases between. Germline lookup yields CDR1 SNHLY and CDR2 FYNNEI.

The V gene is TRBV24-1, the J gene TRBJ1-5; D is unresolved. V was shortened by 4 bases and J by 6 bases, with 15 bases between the two germline ends. Germline V gene sequence: CDR1 KGHDR, CDR2 SFDVKD. This CDR3 has 15 amino acids. The DNA for the CDR3 is TGTGCCACCAGTGAGGGAGGGAGCCAAAGTCAGCCCCAGCATTTT. This codes for CATSEGGSQSQPQHF.

This clone has only a few counts. The CDR3 region is CSVPGQGASPEQYF. CDR3 sequence (DNA): TGCAGCGTACCCGGACAGGGGGCCTCCCCTGAGCAGTACTTC. This chain joins TRBV29-1 and TRBJ2-7, with 11 positions matching TRBD1. Germline V gene lookup returns CDR1 SQVTM and CDR2 ANQGSEA. V gave up 6 bases and J gave up 7 bases; unmatched junction bases: 11. This CDR3 comprises 14 residues.

This clone came up a few times. The chain uses TRBV19 and TRBJ2-7; 8 nucleotides line up with TRBD2. CDR3 length: 14 residues. The germline CDR1 and CDR2 sequences are LNHDA and SQIVND (reference sequence). The V gene end was trimmed by 5 bases and the J gene end by 5 bases; junction bases not matched to a gene: 8. CDR3 region: CASSGGRQGDEQYF. The CDR3 DNA reads TGTGCCAGTAGTGGCGGGAGGCAGGGTGACGAGCAGTACTTC. The full variable domain, its missing parts supplied by reference TRBV19 and TRBJ2-7, is DGGITQSPKYLFRKEGQNVTLSCEQNLNHDAMYWYRQDPGQGLRLIYYSQIVNDFQKGDIAEGYSVSREKKESFPLTVTSAQKNPTAFYLCASSGGRQGDEQYFGPGTRLTVT.

This clone was observed once. This rearrangement joins TRBV7-9 to TRBJ2-1; perhaps TRBD2 as D (6 bases). V lost 5 bases and J lost 4, with 9 bases in between. The CDR3 consists of 13 residues. Germline V gives CDR1 SEHNR, CDR2 FQNEAQ (reference sequence). CDR3: CASSPGTYNEQFF. DNA of the CDR3: TGTGCCAGCAGCCCCGGGACTTACAATGAGCAGTTCTTC.

The chain joins TRBV7-3 to TRBJ2-1; D may be TRBD2 (6 bases). V was cut by 4 bases and J by 7 bases, with 14 bases left in between. Looked up from germline, CDR1 is SGHTA and CDR2 is FQGTGA. This CDR3 is built from 14 residues. The CDR3 is CASSSLAPGNEQFF. The DNA of the CDR3 is TGTGCCAGCAGCTCACTAGCCCCTGGGAATGAGCAGTTCTTC.

This chain joins TRBV4-3 and TRBJ1-5; TRBD1 matches at 8 bases. There are 16 residues in the CDR3. CDR1 and CDR2 (germline): LGHNA, YSLEER. The V segment lost 0 bases and the J segment 4 bases; nucleotides outside the gene matches: 5. The DNA for the CDR3 is TGCGCCAGCAGCCAAGACCGGGACAGGACTAATCAGCCCCAGCATTTT. This translates into CASSQDRDRTNQPQHF.

In its sample, this clone was seen once. The chain combines TRBV27 with TRBJ1-6; D ambiguous. V gave up 6 bases and J gave up 12 bases, with 9 bases separating them. In germline, CDR1 is MNHEY, CDR2 SMNVEV (reference sequence). The CDR3 length is 11 residues. CDR3 amino acids: CASSTPLPLHF. The DNA for the CDR3 is TGTGCCAGCAGCACACCCTTACCCCTCCACTTT.

The chain joins TRBV19 to TRBJ2-1, with D possibly being TRBD1 (6 bases). The CDR3 consists of 14 residues. V lost 2 bases to trimming and J lost 9 bases, with 14 bases between them. Germline V gene data show CDR1 as LNHDA and CDR2 as SQIVND (reference sequence). The CDR3 region is CASSIRQGLGEQFF. In DNA form, the CDR3 reads TGTGCCAGTAGTATAAGGCAGGGGCTAGGTGAGCAGTTCTTC.

The chain combines TRBV6-5 with TRBJ2-7; a possible D gene is TRBD1 (5 bases). The V gene's germline CDR1 is MNHEY and CDR2 SVGAGI. CDR3 length: 12 amino acids. V was pared by 5 bases and J by 3 bases, with 8 bases between. This chain's CDR3 is CASSQDIYEQYF. The CDR3 DNA follows: TGTGCCAGCAGTCAGGACATCTACGAGCAGTACTTC.

The chain couples TRBV10-3 to TRBJ2-3, with 12 nucleotides matching TRBD2. CDR3 length: 16 amino acids. Per germline, CDR1 ENHRY and CDR2 SYGVKD. V lost 3 bases to trimming and J lost 4 bases; unmatched junction nucleotides: 5. The CDR3 sequence is CAISDGGLAGSDTQYF. CDR3 coding DNA: TGTGCCATCAGTGATGGTGGACTAGCGGGATCAGATACGCAGTATTTT.

The rearrangement uses TRBV7-9 and TRBJ2-3; D gene uncertain. The CDR3 consists of 14 residues. Trimming pared 5 bases from V and 0 bases from J, leaving 9 bases between. Per the germline V gene, CDR1 is SEHNR and CDR2 is FQNEAQ (reference sequence). The CDR3 loop is CASSPLASTDTQYF. In DNA form, the CDR3 reads TGTGCCAGCAGCCCCCTGGCTAGCACAGATACGCAGTATTTT.

This clone occurred once. CDR3 region: CARILTCGTGENQPQHF. CDR3 sequence (DNA): TGCGCCAGGATATTGACTTGTGGGACAGGGGAAAACCAGCCCCAGCATTTT. J is TRBJ1-5 and V is TRBV10-1, with 10 bases matching TRBD1. The CDR3 has 17 amino acids. From germline, CDR1 is WNHNN and CDR2 SYGVQD (reference sequence). The V segment lost 9 bases and the J segment 7 bases; nucleotides outside the gene matches: 18.